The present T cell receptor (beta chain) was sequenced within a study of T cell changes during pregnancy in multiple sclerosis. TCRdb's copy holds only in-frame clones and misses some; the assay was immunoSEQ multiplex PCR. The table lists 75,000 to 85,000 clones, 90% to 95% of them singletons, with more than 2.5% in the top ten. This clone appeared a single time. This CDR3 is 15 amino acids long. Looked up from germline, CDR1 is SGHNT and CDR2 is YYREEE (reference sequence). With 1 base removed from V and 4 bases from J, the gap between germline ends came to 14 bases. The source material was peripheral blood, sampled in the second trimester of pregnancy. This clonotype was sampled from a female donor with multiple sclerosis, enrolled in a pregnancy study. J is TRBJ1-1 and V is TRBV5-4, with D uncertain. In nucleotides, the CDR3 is TGTGCCAGCAGCTTGAGAAGTGGCGGTTCCACTGAAGCTTTCTTT. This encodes CASSLRSGGSTEAFF.